This T cell receptor (beta chain) stems from a study of control samples from healthy donors and cancer patients. In germline, CDR1 is SGHNT, CDR2 YYREEE (reference sequence). V shed 4 bases and J shed 0 bases, with 10 bases lying between them. CDR3 length: 14 residues. Profiled with immunoSEQ multiplex PCR; TCRdb holds only in-frame clones, not every one. The data hold 150,000 to 170,000 clones, with around 96% observed a single time. The V gene is TRBV5-4, the J gene TRBJ1-2; D is undetermined. The specimen was blood. The receptor was isolated from a man aged 35-49 years in good health. The CDR3 reads CASSHPDPNYGYTF. For the CDR3, the DNA is TGTGCCAGCAGCCACCCGGACCCTAACTATGGCTACACCTTC. Full variable domain (outside the CDR3, taken from reference TRBV5-4 and TRBJ1-2): ETGVTQSPTHLIKTRGQQVTLRCSSQSGHNTVSWYQQALGQGPQFIFQYYREEENGRGNFPPRFSGLQFPNYSSELNVNALELDDSALYLCASSHPDPNYGYTFGSGTRLTVV.